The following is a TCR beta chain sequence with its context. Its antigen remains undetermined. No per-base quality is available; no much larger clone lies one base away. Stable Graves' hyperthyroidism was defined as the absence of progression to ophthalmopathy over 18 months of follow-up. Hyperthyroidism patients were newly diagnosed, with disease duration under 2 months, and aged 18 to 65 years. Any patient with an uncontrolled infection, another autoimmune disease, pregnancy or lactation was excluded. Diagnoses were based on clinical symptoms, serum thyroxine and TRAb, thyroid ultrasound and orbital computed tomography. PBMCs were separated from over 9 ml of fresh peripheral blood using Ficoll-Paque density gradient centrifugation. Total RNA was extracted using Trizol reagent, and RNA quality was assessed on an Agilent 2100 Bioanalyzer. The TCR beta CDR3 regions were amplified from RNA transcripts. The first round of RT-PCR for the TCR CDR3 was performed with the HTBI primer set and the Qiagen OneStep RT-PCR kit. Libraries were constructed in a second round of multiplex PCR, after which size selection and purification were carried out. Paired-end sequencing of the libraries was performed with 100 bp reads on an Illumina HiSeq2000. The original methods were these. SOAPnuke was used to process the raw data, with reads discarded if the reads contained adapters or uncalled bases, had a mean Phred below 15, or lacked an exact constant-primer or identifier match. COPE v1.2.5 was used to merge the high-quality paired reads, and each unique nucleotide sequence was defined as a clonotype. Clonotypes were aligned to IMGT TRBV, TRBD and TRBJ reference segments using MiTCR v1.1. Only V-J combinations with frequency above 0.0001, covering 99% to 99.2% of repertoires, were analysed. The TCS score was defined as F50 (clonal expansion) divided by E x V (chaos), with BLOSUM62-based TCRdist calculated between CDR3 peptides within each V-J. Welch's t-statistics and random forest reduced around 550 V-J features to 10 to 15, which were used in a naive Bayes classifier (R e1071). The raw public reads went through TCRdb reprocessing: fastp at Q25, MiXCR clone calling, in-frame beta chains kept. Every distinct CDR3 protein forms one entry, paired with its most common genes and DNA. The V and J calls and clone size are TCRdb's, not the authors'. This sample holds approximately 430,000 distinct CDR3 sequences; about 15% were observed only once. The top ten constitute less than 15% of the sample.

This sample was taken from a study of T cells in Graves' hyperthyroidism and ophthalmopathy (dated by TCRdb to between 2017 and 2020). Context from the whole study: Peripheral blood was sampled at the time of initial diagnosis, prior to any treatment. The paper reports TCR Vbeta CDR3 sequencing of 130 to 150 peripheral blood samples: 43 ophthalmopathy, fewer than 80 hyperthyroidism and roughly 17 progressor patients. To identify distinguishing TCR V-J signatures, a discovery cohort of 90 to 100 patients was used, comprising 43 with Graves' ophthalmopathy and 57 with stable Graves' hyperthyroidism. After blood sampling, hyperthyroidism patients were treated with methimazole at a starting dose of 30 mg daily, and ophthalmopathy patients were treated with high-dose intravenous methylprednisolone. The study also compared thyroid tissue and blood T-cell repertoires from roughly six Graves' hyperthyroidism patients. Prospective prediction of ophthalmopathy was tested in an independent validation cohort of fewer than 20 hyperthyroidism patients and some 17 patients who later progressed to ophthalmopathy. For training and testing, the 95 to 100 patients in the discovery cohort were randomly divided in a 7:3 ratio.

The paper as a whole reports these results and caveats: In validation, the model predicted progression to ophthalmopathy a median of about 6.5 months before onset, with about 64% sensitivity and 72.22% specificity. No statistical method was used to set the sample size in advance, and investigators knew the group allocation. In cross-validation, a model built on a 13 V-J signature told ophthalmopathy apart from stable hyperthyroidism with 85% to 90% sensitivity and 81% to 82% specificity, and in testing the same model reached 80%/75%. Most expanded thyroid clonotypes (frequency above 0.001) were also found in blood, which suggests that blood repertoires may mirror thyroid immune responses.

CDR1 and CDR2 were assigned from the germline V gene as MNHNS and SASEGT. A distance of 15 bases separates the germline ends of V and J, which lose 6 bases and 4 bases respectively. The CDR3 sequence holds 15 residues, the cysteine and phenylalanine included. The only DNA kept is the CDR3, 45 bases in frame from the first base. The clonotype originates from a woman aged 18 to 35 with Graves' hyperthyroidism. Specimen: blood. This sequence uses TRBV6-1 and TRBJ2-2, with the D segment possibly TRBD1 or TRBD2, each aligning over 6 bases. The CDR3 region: CASRQGGKGTGELFF. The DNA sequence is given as TGTGCCAGCAGGCAAGGGGGGAAGGGCACCGGGGAGCTGTTTTTT.